This TCR beta chain came from a study of OX40 agonist ivuxolimab in advanced cancers. As regards this clone: The sample carries other DNA sequences with the same CDR3.

Germline V lookup: CDR1 SGHAT, CDR2 FQNNGV. Trimming took off 1 base at V and 4 bases at J, with 1 base between the two ends. The CDR3 spans 11 residues. The protocol was immunoSEQ multiplex PCR, while the TCRdb copy is restricted to in-frame clones and leaves out a portion. The sample lists 85,000 to 100,000 clones; roughly 90% were seen once. The sequence derives from an adult with an advanced solid tumor such as melanoma, head and neck, liver or kidney cancer. The specimen was CD4+ or CD8+ T cells sorted from blood, collected in a trial of the OX40 agonist ivuxolimab. The chain couples TRBV11-2 to TRBJ2-5; D gene uncertain. This chain's CDR3 is CASSLGETQYF. DNA of the CDR3: TGTGCCAGCAGCTTAGGAGAGACCCAGTACTTC. The whole variable domain, filled in from reference TRBV11-2 and TRBJ2-5, reads EAGVAQSPRYKIIEKRQSVAFWCNPISGHATLYWYQQILGQGPKLLIQFQNNGVVDDSQLPKDRFSAERLKGVDSTLKIQPAKLEDSAVYLCASSLGETQYFGPGTRLLVL.